Given below is one T cell receptor (beta chain) in context. What it recognizes is unknown. This entry is derived from a study of T cell responses to AZD1222 COVID-19 vaccine. Study results and limitations: The donors showed a predominance of white British ancestry and of females, with possible underestimation of clonal diversity.

Here immunoSEQ multiplex PCR was the method, and the copy in TCRdb shows in-frame clones only, minus some. This repertoire shows about 180,000 clones, 85% to 90% found once; its top ten account for around 10%. Germline CDR1 GTSNPN, CDR2 SVGIG (reference sequence). V was cut by 3 bases and J by 2 bases, with 10 bases left in between. CDR3 size: 13 residues. The receptor was derived from an adult who received the AZD1222 COVID-19 vaccine. The sample consisted of peripheral blood, taken 28 days after the second AZD1222 dose. This chain uses TRBV30 with TRBJ1-1; the D is unclear. Here the CDR3 DNA reads TGTGCCTGGAGAGCGGTTATCAACACTGAAGCTTTCTTT. This codes for CAWRAVINTEAFF.